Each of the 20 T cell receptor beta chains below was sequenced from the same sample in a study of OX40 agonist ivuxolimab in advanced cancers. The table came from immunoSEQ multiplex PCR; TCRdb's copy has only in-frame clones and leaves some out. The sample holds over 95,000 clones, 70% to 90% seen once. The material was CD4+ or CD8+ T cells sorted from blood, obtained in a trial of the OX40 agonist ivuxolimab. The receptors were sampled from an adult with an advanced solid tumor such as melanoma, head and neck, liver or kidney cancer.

The chain's CDR3 is CASSVSGDSYYEQYF. The CDR3 coding sequence is TGTGCCAGCAGCGTAAGTGGCGACAGTTACTACGAGCAGTACTTC. The V call is TRBV9, the J call TRBJ2-7; tentatively, D is TRBD1 (5 bases). The length of the CDR3 is 15 residues. The germline gives CDR1 SGDLS, CDR2 YYNGEE. Trimming cost V 1 base and J 3 bases, with 14 bases left between them.

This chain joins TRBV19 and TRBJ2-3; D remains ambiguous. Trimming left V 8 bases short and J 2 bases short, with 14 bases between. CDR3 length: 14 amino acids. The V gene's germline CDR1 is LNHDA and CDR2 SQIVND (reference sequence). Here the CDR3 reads CASRSPGATDTQYF. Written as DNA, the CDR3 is TGTGCCAGTCGAAGCCCAGGAGCCACAGATACGCAGTATTTT.

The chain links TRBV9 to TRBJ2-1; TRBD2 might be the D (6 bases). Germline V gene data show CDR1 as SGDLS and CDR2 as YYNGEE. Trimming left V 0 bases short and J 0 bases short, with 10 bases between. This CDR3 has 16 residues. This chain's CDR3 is CASSVAEGSSYNEQFF. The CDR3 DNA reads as TGTGCCAGCAGCGTAGCGGAGGGGAGCTCCTACAATGAGCAGTTCTTC.

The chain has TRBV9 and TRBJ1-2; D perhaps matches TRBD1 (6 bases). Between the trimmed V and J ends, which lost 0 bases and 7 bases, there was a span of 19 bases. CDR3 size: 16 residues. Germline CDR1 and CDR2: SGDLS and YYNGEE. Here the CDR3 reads CASSVGPSQGRGGYTF. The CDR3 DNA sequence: TGTGCCAGCAGCGTAGGCCCCTCACAGGGAAGGGGTGGCTACACCTTC.

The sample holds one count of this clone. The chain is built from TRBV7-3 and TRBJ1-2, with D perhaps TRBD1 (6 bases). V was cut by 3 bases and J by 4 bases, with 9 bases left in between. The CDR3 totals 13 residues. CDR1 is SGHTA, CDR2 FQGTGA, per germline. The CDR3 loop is CASSLDRVYGYTF. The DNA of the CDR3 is TGTGCCAGCAGCTTGGACAGAGTCTATGGCTACACCTTC.

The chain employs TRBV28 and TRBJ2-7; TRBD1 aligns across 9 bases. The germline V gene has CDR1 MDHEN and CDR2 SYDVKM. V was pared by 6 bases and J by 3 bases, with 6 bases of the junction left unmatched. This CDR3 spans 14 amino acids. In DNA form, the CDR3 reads TGTGCCAGCAGCGCCGGGACAGGGATCTACGAGCAGTACTTC. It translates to CASSAGTGIYEQYF.

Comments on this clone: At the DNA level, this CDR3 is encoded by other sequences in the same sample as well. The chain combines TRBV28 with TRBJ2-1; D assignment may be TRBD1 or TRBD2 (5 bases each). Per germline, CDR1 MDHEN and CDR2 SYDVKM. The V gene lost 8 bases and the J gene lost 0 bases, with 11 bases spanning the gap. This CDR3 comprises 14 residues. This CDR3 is CASLPGSSYNEQFF. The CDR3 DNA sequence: TGTGCCAGCCTCCCAGGGAGCTCCTACAATGAGCAGTTCTTC.

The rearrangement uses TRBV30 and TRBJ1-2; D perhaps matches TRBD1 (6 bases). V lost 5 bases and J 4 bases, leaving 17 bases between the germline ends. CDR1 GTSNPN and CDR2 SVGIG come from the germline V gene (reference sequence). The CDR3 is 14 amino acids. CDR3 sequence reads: CAWGGTGAAYGYTF. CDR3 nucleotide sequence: TGTGCCTGGGGAGGGACGGGGGCCGCCTATGGCTACACCTTC.

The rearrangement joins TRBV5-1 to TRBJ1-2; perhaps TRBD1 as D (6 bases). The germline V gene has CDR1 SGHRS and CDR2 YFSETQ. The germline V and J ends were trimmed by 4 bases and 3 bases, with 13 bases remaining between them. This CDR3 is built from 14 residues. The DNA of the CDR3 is TGCGCCAGCAGCCTCCCAGGGGTTGACTATGGCTACACCTTC. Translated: CASSLPGVDYGYTF.

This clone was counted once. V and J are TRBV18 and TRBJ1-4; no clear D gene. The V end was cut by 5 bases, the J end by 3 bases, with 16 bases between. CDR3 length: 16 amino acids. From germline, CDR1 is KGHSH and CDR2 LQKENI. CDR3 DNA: TGTGCCAGCTCAGCTTTGACCCAAGCGGCTAATGAAAAACTGTTTTTT. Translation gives CASSALTQAANEKLFF.

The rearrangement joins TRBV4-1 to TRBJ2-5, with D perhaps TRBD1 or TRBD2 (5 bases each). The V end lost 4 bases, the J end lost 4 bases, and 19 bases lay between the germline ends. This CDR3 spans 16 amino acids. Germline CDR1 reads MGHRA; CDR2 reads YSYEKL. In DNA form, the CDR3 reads TGCGCCAGCAGCCGATCAGACCGGGACGGAGGAGAGACCCAGTACTTC. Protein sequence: CASSRSDRDGGETQYF.

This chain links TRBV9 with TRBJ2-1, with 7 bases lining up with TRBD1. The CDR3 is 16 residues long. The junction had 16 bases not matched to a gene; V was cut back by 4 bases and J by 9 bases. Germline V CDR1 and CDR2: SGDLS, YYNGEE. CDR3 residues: CASSPHRDSLQGEQFF. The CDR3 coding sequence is TGTGCCAGCAGCCCCCACCGGGACAGCCTTCAGGGTGAGCAGTTCTTC.

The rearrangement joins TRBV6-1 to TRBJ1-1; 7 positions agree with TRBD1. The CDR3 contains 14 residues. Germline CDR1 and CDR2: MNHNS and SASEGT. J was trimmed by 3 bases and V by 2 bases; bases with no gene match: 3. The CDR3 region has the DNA TGTGCCAGCAGTGAATTCAGGGGGGACACTGAAGCTTTCTTT. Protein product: CASSEFRGDTEAFF.

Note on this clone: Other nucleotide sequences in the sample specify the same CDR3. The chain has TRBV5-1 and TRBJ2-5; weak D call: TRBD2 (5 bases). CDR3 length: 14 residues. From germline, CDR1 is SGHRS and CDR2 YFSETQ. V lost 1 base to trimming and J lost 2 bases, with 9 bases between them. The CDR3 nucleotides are TGCGCCAGCAGCTTGTCTGGCGGGCAAGAGACCCAGTACTTC. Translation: CASSLSGGQETQYF.

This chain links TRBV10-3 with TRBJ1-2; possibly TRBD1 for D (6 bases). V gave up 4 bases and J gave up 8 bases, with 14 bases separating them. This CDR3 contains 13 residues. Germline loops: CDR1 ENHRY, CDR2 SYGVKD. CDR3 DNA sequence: TGTGCCATCAGTGTTGACAGGTCCTCGGGCTACACCTTC. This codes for CAISVDRSSGYTF.

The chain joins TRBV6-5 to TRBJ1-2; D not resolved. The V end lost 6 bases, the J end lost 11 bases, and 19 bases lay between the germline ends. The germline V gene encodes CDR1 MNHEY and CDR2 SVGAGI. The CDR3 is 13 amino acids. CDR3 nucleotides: TGTGCCAGCAGGCTCCGCCGGACGGAGGGATACACCTTC. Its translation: CASRLRRTEGYTF.

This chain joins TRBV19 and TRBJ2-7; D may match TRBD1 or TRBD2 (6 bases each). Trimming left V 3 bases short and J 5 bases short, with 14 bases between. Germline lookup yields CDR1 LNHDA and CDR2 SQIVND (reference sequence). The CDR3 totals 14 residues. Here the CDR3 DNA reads TGTGCCAGTAGTATTCGAGGGGGGCGCGACGAGCAGTACTTC. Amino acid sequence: CASSIRGGRDEQYF.

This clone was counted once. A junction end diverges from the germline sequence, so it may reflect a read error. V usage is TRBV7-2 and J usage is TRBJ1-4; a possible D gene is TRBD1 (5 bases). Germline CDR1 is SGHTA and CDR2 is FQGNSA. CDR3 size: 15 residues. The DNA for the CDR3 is TGTGTCAGCAGCTCCTCAGGGTTAAATTTCCAAAAACTGTTTTTT. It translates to CVSSSSGLNFQKLFF. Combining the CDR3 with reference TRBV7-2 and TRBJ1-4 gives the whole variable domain GAGVSQSPSNKVTEKGKDVELRCDPISGHTALYWYRQSLGQGLEFLIYFQGNSAPDKSGLPSDRFSAERTGGSVSTLTIQRTQQEDSAVYLCVSSSSGLNFQKLFFGSGTQLSVL.

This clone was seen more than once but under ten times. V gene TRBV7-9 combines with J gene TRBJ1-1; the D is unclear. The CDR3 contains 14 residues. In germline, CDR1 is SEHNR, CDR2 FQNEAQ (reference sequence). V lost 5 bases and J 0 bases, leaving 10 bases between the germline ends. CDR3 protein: CASSETVMNTEAFF. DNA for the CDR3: TGTGCCAGCAGCGAGACCGTCATGAACACTGAAGCTTTCTTT.

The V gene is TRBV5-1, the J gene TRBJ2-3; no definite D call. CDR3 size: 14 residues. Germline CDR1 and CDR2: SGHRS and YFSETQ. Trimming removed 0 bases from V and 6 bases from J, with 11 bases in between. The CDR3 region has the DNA TGCGCCAGCAGCTTGGACCCTAGTCCCGATACGCAGTATTTT. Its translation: CASSLDPSPDTQYF.